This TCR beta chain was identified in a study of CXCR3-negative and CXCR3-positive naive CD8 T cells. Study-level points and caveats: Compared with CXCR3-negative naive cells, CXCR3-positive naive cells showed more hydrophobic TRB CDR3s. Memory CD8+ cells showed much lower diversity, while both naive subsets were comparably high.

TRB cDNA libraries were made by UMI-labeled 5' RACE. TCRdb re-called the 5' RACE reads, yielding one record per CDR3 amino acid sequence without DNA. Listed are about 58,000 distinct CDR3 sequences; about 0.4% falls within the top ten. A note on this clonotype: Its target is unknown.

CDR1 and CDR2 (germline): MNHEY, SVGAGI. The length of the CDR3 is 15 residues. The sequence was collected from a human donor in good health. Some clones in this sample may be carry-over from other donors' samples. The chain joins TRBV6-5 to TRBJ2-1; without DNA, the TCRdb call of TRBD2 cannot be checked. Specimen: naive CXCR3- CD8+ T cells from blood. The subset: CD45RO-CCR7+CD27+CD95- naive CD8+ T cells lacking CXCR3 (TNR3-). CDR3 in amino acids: CASSYSSGGANEQFF.